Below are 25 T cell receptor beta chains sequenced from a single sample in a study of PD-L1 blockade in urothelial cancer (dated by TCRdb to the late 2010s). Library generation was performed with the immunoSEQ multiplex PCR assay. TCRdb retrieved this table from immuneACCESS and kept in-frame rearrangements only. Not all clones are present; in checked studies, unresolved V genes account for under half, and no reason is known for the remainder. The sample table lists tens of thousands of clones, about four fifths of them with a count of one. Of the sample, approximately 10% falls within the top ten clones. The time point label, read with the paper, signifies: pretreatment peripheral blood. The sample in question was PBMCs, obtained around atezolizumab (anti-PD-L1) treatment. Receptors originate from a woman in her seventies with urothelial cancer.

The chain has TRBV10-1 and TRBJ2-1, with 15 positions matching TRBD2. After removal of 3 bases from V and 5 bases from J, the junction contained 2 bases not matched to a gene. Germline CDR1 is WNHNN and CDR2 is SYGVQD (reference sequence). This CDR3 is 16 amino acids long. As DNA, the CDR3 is TGCGCCAGCAGTGATGGGACTAGCGGGAGGAACAATGAGCAGTTCTTC. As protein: CASSDGTSGRNNEQFF.

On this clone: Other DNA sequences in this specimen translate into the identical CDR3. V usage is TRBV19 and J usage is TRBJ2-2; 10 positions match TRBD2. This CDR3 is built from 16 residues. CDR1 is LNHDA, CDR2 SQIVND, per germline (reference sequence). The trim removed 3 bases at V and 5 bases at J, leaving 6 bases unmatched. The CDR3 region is CASSIGLAGDTGELFF. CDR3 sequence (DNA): TGTGCCAGTAGTATTGGTCTAGCGGGAGATACCGGGGAGCTGTTTTTT.

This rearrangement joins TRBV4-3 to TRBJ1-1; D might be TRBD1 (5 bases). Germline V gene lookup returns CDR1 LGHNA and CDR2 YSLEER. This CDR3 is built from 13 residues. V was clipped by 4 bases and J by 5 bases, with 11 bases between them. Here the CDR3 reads CASSRGGVTEAFF. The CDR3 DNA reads TGCGCCAGCAGCCGCGGGGGGGTGACTGAAGCTTTCTTT.

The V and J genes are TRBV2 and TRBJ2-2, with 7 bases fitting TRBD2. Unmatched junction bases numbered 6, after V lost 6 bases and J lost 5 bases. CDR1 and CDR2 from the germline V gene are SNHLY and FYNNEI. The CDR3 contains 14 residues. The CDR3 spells CASRAGEGTGELFF. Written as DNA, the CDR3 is TGTGCCAGCAGGGCGGGAGAGGGGACCGGGGAGCTGTTTTTT.

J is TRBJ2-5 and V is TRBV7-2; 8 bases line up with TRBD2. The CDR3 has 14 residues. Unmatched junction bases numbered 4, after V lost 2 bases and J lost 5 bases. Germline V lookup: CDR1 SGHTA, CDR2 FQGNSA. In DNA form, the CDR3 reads TGTGCCAGCAGCTTACTAGCGGGTGTGGAGACCCAGTACTTC. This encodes CASSLLAGVETQYF.

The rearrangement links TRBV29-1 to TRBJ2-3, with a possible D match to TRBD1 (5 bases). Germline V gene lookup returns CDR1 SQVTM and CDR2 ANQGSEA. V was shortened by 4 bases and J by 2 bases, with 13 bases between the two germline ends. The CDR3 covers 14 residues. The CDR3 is CSVVPRTPTDTQYF. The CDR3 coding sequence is TGCAGCGTTGTTCCCCGGACACCCACAGATACGCAGTATTTT.

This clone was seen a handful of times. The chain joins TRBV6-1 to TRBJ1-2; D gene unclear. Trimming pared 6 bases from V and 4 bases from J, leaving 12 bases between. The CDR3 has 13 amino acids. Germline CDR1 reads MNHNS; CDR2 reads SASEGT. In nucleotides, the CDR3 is TGTGCCAGCAGAATCACTGGCGGCTATGGCTACACCTTC. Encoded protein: CASRITGGYGYTF.

The CDR3, as DNA: TGTGCCACCATACGTCAGGGGGGAAGCACTGAAGCTTTCTTT. As protein: CATIRQGGSTEAFF. The chain links TRBV10-3 to TRBJ1-1; the match to TRBD1 covers 7 bases. The CDR3 covers 14 residues. Per the germline V gene, CDR1 is ENHRY and CDR2 is SYGVKD. Losses at the gene ends were 10 bases for V and 4 bases for J; bases not matched to a gene: 12.

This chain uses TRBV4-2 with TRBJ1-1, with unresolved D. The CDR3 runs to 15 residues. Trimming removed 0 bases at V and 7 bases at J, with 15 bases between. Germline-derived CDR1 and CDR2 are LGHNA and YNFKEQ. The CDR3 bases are TGTGCCAGCAGCCAAGATATTCGCGGGAAAGTTGAAGCTTTCTTT. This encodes CASSQDIRGKVEAFF.

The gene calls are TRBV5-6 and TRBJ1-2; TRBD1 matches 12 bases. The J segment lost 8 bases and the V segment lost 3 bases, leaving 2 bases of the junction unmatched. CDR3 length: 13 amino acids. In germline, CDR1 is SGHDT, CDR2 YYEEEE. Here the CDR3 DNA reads TGTGCCAGCAGCTGGGGGACAGGGGGCGGCTACACCTTC. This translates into CASSWGTGGGYTF.

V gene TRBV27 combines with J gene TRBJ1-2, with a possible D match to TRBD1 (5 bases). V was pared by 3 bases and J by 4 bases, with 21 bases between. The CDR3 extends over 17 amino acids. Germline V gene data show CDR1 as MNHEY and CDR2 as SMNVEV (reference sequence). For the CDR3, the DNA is TGTGCCAGCAGTTTCACACAATTAGGACACGAAACCTATGGCTACACCTTC. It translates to CASSFTQLGHETYGYTF.

Here the CDR3 DNA reads TGTGCCAGCAGAGGAGCGGGAGAGTACGAGCAGTACTTC. It specifies CASRGAGEYEQYF. The chain has TRBV28 and TRBJ2-7; the match to TRBD2 covers 8 bases. CDR1 is MDHEN, CDR2 SYDVKM, per germline. The CDR3 has 13 amino acids. After removal of 6 bases from V and 4 bases from J, the junction contained 5 bases not matched to a gene.

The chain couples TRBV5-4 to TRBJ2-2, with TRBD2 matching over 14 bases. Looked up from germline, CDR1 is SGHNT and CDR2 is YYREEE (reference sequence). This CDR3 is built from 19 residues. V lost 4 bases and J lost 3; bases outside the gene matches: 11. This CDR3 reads CASSLRLAGGRGYTGELFF. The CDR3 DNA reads TGTGCCAGCAGCCTGAGACTAGCGGGAGGGCGGGGTTACACCGGGGAGCTGTTTTTT.

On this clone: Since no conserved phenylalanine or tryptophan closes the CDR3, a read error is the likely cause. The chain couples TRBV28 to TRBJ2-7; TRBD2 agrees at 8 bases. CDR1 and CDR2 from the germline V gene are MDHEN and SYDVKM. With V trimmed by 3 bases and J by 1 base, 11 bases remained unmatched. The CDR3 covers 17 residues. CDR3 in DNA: TGTGCCAGCAGTTTCGGGACCCGGGGACTAGGGTCCTACGAGCAGTACCTC. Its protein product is CASSFGTRGLGSYEQYL.

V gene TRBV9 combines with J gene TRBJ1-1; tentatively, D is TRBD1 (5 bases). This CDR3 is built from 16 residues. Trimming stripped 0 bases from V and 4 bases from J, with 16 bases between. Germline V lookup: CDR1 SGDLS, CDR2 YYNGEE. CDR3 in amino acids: CASSVAGTAGSTEAFF. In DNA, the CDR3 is TGTGCCAGCAGCGTAGCCGGGACGGCGGGGAGCACTGAAGCTTTCTTT.

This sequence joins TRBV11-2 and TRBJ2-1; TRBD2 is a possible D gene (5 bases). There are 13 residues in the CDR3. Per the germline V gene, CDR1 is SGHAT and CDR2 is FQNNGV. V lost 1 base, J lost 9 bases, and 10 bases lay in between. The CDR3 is CASSLGDGGEQFF. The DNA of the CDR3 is TGTGCCAGCAGCTTAGGCGATGGAGGTGAGCAGTTCTTC.

CDR3 residues: CASSPDRLGGAFF. The DNA of the CDR3 is TGTGCCAGCTCACCGGACAGGTTGGGTGGAGCTTTCTTT. The V call is TRBV18, the J call TRBJ1-1; the match to TRBD1 covers 7 bases. This CDR3 comprises 13 residues. Germline V CDR1 and CDR2: KGHSH, LQKENI. Trimming at V came to 3 bases and at J to 10 bases, leaving 8 bases not matched to a gene.

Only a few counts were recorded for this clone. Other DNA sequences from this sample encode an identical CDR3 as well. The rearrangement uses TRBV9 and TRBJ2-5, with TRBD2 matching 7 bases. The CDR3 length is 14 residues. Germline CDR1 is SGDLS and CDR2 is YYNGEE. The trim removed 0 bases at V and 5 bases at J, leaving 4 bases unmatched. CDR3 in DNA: TGTGCCAGCAGCGTAGCTAGCGGAGGGGAGACCCAGTACTTC. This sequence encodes CASSVASGGETQYF.

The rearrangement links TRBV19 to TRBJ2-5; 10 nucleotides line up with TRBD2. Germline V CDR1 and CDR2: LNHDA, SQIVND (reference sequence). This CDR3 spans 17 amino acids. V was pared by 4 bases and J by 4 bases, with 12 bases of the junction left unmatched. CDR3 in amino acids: CASSRKSTSGWVETQYF. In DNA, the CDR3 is TGTGCCAGTAGTAGAAAATCGACTAGCGGGTGGGTAGAGACCCAGTACTTC.

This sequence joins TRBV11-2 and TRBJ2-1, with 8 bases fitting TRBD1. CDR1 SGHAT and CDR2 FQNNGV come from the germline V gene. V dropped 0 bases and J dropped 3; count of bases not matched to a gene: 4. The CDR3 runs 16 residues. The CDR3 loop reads CASSLEQGEVYNEQFF. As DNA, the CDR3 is TGTGCCAGCAGCTTAGAACAGGGGGAGGTCTACAATGAGCAGTTCTTC.

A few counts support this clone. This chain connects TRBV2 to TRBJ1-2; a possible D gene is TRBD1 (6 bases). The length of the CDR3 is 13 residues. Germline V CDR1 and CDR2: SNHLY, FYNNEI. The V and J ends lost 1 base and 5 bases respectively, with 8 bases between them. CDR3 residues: CASSEVGAYGYTF. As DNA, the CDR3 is TGTGCCAGCAGTGAAGTGGGGGCGTATGGCTACACCTTC.

CDR3 protein: CAWRRTSGYSYEQYF. The CDR3 DNA follows: TGTGCCTGGAGGAGGACTAGCGGCTACTCCTACGAGCAGTACTTC. The gene calls are TRBV30 and TRBJ2-7; 10 bases fit TRBD2. The CDR3 has 15 residues. Germline-derived CDR1 and CDR2 are GTSNPN and SVGIG (reference sequence). The V gene end was trimmed by 3 bases and the J gene end by 0 bases; junction bases not matched to a gene: 5.

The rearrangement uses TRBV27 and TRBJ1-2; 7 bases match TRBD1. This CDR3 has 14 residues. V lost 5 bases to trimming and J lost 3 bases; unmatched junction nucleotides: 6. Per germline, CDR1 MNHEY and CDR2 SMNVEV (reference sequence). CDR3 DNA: TGTGCCAGCAGTACCGTAGGGGGCTACTATGGCTACACCTTC. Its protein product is CASSTVGGYYGYTF.

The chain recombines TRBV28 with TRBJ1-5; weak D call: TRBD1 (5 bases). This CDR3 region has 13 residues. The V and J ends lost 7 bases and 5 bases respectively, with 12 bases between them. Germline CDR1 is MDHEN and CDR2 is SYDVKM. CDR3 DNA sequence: TGTGCCAGCACAAGGGGCTCCTATCAGCCCCAGCATTTT. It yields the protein CASTRGSYQPQHF.

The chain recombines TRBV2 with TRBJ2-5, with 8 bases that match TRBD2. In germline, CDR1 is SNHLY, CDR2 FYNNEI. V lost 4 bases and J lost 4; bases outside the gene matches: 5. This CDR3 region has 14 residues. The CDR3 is CASSAGTRGETQYF. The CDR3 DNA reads TGTGCCAGCAGTGCCGGGACTAGGGGAGAGACCCAGTACTTC.